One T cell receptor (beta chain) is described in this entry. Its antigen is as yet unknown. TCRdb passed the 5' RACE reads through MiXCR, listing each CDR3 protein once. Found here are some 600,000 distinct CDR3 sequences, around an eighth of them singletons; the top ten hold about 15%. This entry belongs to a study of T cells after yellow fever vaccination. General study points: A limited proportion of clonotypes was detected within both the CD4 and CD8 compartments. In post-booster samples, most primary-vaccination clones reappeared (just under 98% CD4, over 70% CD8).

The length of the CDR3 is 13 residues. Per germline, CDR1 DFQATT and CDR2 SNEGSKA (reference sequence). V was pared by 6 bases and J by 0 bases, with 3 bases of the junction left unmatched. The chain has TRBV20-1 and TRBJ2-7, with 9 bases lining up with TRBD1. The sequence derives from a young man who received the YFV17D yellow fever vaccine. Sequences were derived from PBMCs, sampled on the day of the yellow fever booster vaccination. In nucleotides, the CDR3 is TGCAGTGCCGGACAGGGGAGCTCCTACGAGCAGTACTTC. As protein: CSAGQGSSYEQYF.